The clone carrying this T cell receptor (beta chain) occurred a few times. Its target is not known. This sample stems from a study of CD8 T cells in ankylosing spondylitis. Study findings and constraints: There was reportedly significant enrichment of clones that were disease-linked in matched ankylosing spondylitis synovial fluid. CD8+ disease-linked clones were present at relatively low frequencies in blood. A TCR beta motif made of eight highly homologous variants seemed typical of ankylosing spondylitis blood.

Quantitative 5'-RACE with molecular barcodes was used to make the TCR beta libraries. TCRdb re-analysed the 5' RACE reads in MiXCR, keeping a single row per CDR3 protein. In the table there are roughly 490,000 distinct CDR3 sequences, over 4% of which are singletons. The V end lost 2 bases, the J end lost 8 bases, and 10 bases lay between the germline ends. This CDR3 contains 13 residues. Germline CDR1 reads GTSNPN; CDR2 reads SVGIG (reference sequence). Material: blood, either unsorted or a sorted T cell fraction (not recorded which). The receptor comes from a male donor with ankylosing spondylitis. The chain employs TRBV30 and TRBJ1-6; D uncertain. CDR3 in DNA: TGTGCCTGGAGTAAAGACACGGATTCACCCCTCCACTTT. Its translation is CAWSKDTDSPLHF.